The rows below give T cell receptor beta chains drawn from one sample of a study of chemoradiotherapy in HPV16-positive cancers. Method: immunoSEQ multiplex PCR; TCRdb's copy keeps in-frame clones and lacks some. This sample yields thousands of clones, of which around two thirds are seen a single time; around 29% belongs to the top ten. This sample was taken from a patient who underwent chemoradiotherapy. The receptors originated from a human donor with HPV-associated anogenital cancer. CDR3s include the opening cysteine and the closing phenylalanine or tryptophan. D genes are given only for firm matches. Size values are once, few and many counts, or a class for expanded clones, and some rows have none.

v_call	cdr3_length	j_call	clone_size	d_call	cdr3_nt	cdr3_aa
TRBV6-6	12	TRBJ2-7	.	.	TGTGCCAGCAGTTCCTCGGCTAATGAGCAGTACTTC	CASSSSANEQYF
TRBV6-1	15	TRBJ2-5	.	.	TGTGCCAGCAGCCAGACAGGGTTCGGGAGACAGACCCAGTACTTC	CASSQTGFGRQTQYF
TRBV7-2	15	TRBJ2-5	.	TRBD1	TGTGCCAGCAGTTTGACCGGGACAGGCGGTGAGACCCAGTACTTC	CASSLTGTGGETQYF
TRBV2	15	TRBJ1-2	.	TRBD1	TGTGCCAGCAGTGAAGTACAGGGGGTTAGCTATGGCTACACCTTC	CASSEVQGVSYGYTF
TRBV11-2	15	TRBJ2-3	.	TRBD2	TGTGCCAGCAGCTGGCGGGGGGTCGACACAGATACGCAGTATTTT	CASSWRGVDTDTQYF
TRBV4-1	15	TRBJ1-1	.	.	TGCGCCAGCAGCAGCCGAGCCAGGGGAGAGACTGAAGCTTTCTTT	CASSSRARGETEAFF
TRBV5-1	15	TRBJ1-2	few	.	TGCGCCAGCAGCTTGGAAGGGGTAACTAGCTATGGCTACACCTTC	CASSLEGVTSYGYTF
TRBV5-6	15	TRBJ2-3	.	.	TGTGCCAGCAGCTTGCCGACAACTAGCACAGATACGCAGTATTTT	CASSLPTTSTDTQYF
TRBV14	16	TRBJ2-1	once	.	TGTGCCAGCAGCCAAGACAAGGGACTCCCTGAGGATGAGCAGTTCTTC	CASSQDKGLPEDEQFF
TRBV11-2	15	TRBJ2-1	few	.	TGTGCCAGCACCCCAGGGAATTCGGTGAGCAATGAGCAGTTCTTC	CASTPGNSVSNEQFF
TRBV9	14	TRBJ2-3	few	.	TGTGCCAGCAGCGTAGGGACTACCACAGATACGCAGTATTTT	CASSVGTTTDTQYF
TRBV6-4	14	TRBJ2-7	.	.	TGTGCCAGCAACTTCTGCCCAGGACCCCACGAGCAGTACTTC	CASNFCPGPHEQYF
TRBV10-3	14	TRBJ2-1	.	.	TGTGCCGCCTCCCTCGCTAGCGATGCCAATGAGCAGTTCTTC	CAASLASDANEQFF
TRBV7-2	12	TRBJ2-3	.	.	TGTGCCAGCAGCTTTACCAGGGATACGCAGTATTTT	CASSFTRDTQYF
TRBV4-3	16	TRBJ1-3	.	TRBD1	TGCGCCAGCAGCCAAGATCGGACAGGAGCTCTAAACACCATATATTTT	CASSQDRTGALNTIYF
TRBV6-1	12	TRBJ1-1	.	.	TGTGCCAGCAGTGAGGACCGCTCTGAAGCTTTCTTT	CASSEDRSEAFF
TRBV6-4	14	TRBJ2-2	.	.	TGTGCCAGCAGTCGCAACCCGGGCACCGGGGAGCTGTTTTTT	CASSRNPGTGELFF
TRBV4-3	15	TRBJ1-2	few	.	TGCGCCAGCAGCCAAGATCGAGCGTTCAACTATGGCTACACCTTC	CASSQDRAFNYGYTF
TRBV5-4	12	TRBJ1-1	.	.	TGTGCCAGCAGCTTGGCCGCCAGAGAAGCTTTCTTT	CASSLAAREAFF
TRBV5-5	14	TRBJ1-1	.	TRBD1	TGTGCCAGCAGCTCGATACAGGGACAGATTGAAGCTTTCTTT	CASSSIQGQIEAFF
TRBV9	16	TRBJ1-2	.	TRBD1	TGTGCCAGCAGCGTAAGGATGACAGGGGGAGACTATGGCTACACCTTC	CASSVRMTGGDYGYTF
TRBV6-1	15	TRBJ2-5	.	TRBD2	TGTGCCAGCAGAGGGCCAGCGGGAGGCGGCGGGACCCAGTACTTC	CASRGPAGGGGTQYF
TRBV6-1	14	TRBJ1-5	once	.	TGTGCCAGCAGTGATGAGGCGGGTGCCCAGCCCCAGCATTTT	CASSDEAGAQPQHF
TRBV27	15	TRBJ1-2	.	.	TGTGCCAGCAGTAGCGCTGGGGGTTTGGGATATGGCTACACCTTC	CASSSAGGLGYGYTF
TRBV4-3	14	TRBJ2-7	.	.	TGCGCCAGCAGCCAAGCTTCCGACTACTACGAGCAGTACTTC	CASSQASDYYEQYF
TRBV4-1	14	TRBJ1-2	.	TRBD1	TGCGCCAGCAACTCCCTGGGACAGGACTATGGCTACACCTTC	CASNSLGQDYGYTF
TRBV6-4	15	TRBJ1-2	.	TRBD1	TGTGCCAGCAGTGTCGAGACAGGGTCGAACTATGGCTACACCTTC	CASSVETGSNYGYTF
TRBV7-9	11	TRBJ1-1	few	TRBD1	TGTGCCAGCAGCGCAGGACAGGGGGCTTTCTTT	CASSAGQGAFF
TRBV5-4	17	TRBJ2-2	.	.	TGTGCCAGCAGCCCTGGGGGGGGTCAGGGGATAACCGGGGAGCTGTTTTTT	CASSPGGGQGITGELFF
TRBV28	15	TRBJ2-7	.	TRBD2	TGTGCCAGCAGGCCGGGACTAGCGGGTTCCTACGAGCAGTACTTC	CASRPGLAGSYEQYF
TRBV28	14	TRBJ1-2	.	.	TGTGCCAGCAGTTTACTGACAAGATTAATTAGCTACACCTTC	CASSLLTRLISYTF